This T cell receptor (beta chain) was profiled in a study of blood T cell repertoires in COVID-19. Study details: Nucleic acid was either cDNA or gDNA, and it came from T cells, B-cell-depleted T cells, or PBMCs.

The J segment lost 3 bases and the V segment lost 3 bases, leaving 3 bases of the junction unmatched. The CDR3 sequence is 15 residues long. Germline CDR1 reads LNHDA; CDR2 reads SQIVND (reference sequence). In the study's own analysis: The authors estimated nucleated cell counts from reference gene primer amplification. Some clones are missing from TCRdb's copy, which holds only in-frame ones; the method was immunoSEQ multiplex PCR. Clone size and the V and J calls come from that table; the DNA yielded D and trimming. The repertoire holds more than 150,000 clones, with around 83% as singletons. The sequenced sample consisted of peripheral blood. The V and J genes are TRBV19 and TRBJ2-7; TRBD2 aligns across 12 bases. The origin of this receptor is a woman between 35 and 50 years old with acute or convalescent COVID-19. CDR3 sequence reads: CASSISSGGGYEQYF. CDR3 in DNA: TGTGCCAGTAGTATCTCTAGCGGGGGGGGCTACGAGCAGTACTTC.